The text below deals with one TCR beta chain. The antigen remains undetermined. The data were obtained in a study of post-analysis software for immune sequencing data. Overall study: The cohort encompassed relapsing-remitting, secondary progressive and progressive-relapsing multiple sclerosis disease courses.

Researchers reported that TCR beta cDNA libraries carried unique molecular identifiers. TCRdb processed the PCR reads anew with MiXCR; each CDR3 protein has one entry. Here the sample spans 750,000 to 950,000 distinct CDR3 sequences, roughly half being singletons. Findings of the study overall: There was significantly lower normalized Chao1 diversity in multiple sclerosis patients than in controls.

This TCR derives from a girl aged 10 to 17 with multiple sclerosis. Sequenced material: blood.

The CDR3 protein is CSARDGSGSGEKLFF. CDR3 sequence (DNA): TGCAGTGCTAGAGATGGGTCAGGGTCAGGGGAAAAACTGTTTTTT. The chain recombines TRBV20-1 with TRBJ1-4; tentatively, D is TRBD1 (5 bases). In germline, CDR1 is DFQATT, CDR2 SNEGSKA (reference sequence). V was cut by 0 bases and J by 8 bases, with 16 bases left in between. The CDR3 has 15 residues.